These 3 T cell receptor beta chains originate from one sample sequenced in a study of T-cell reconstitution after alpha-beta-depleted transplantation in children. Library preparation (for TCRbeta) was performed with unique molecular identifiers. TCRdb independently ran MiXCR on the PCR reads; one entry per CDR3 protein. This table has around 530,000 distinct CDR3 sequences, approximately 30% appearing once. The sample in question was PBMCs from the stem cell graft donor, obtained from the stem cell graft. Receptor source: a human donor who donated a stem cell graft to a child with aplastic anemia.

The chain joins TRBV7-2 to TRBJ1-4; 9 bases are a match to TRBD1. The ends lost 5 bases at V and 7 bases at J; junction bases unmatched: 5. CDR1 and CDR2 (germline): SGHTA, FQGNSA. This CDR3 comprises 14 residues. The CDR3 sequence: CASSPDRGFEKLFF. For the CDR3, the DNA is TGTGCCAGCAGCCCTGACAGGGGGTTTGAAAAACTGTTTTTT.

The chain employs TRBV7-9 and TRBJ1-4, with D hard to call. The CDR3 has 16 residues. V was shortened by 4 bases and J by 4 bases, with 16 bases between the two germline ends. Germline-derived CDR1 and CDR2 are SEHNR and FQNEAQ (reference sequence). In DNA, the CDR3 is TGTGCCAGCAGCTATCGGAGCGGCGGCGGTAATGAAAAACTGTTTTTT. Translating it yields CASSYRSGGGNEKLFF.

This sequence joins TRBV18 and TRBJ1-4; D not resolved. The CDR3 extends over 15 amino acids. From germline, CDR1 is KGHSH and CDR2 LQKENI. Trimming took 1 base from V and 0 from J, leaving 6 bases between them. CDR3 bases: TGTGCCAGCTCACCACTACCGCCAACTAATGAAAAACTGTTTTTT. This sequence encodes CASSPLPPTNEKLFF.